This TCR beta chain appears in the sequencing data of a study of T cells after yellow fever vaccination. Germline V lookup: CDR1 SGHAT, CDR2 FQNNGV. The CDR3 totals 16 residues. Trimming took 4 bases from V and 5 from J; bases not matched to a gene: 12. TCRdb passed the 5' RACE reads through MiXCR, listing each CDR3 protein once. Here the sample spans hundreds of thousands of distinct CDR3 sequences, roughly 5.6% being singletons. General observations from the study: Overall, a small share of clonotypes was seen in both CD4 and CD8 compartments. Reappearing after the booster were most of the clones from primary vaccination (approximately 96% CD4, approximately 89% CD8).

This clonotype was counted at least ten times. Its antigen remains unidentified. This TCR came from a young man who received the YFV17D yellow fever vaccine. The J gene is TRBJ2-5, the V gene TRBV11-2, with TRBD2 matching over 8 bases. The sequencing used CD4+ T cells sorted from PBMCs, collected on the day of the yellow fever booster vaccination. CDR3 amino acids: CASSSLDGREGETQYF. The CDR3 DNA follows: TGTGCCAGCAGCTCCCTAGACGGGAGGGAGGGGGAGACCCAGTACTTC.